The source of this TCR beta chain is a study of blood T cells in healthy people across ages. A sample-barcoded 5' primer and a J-beta primer mix were used in a second PCR of roughly 6 to 11 cycles. Every molecule of cDNA carried a tag from a template-switch adaptor with 12 random nucleotides. No fewer than 3 million CDR3-containing paired-end reads came from each sample. One entry per CDR3 protein, called by TCRdb with MiXCR from the 5' RACE reads. The sample lists around 900,000 distinct CDR3 sequences, about 51% occurring once. Total RNA, at least 6 micrograms per sample, was extracted from PBMCs. Germline V gene lookup returns CDR1 MDHEN and CDR2 SYDVKM. The CDR3 is 17 amino acids. V was clipped by 6 bases and J by 4 bases; unmatched bases: 9.

Material: blood. This TCR derives from a woman aged 60 to 75 in good health. The chain combines TRBV28 with TRBJ2-3, with TRBD2 identical over 14 bases. CDR3 coding DNA: TGTGCCAGCAGCCTGACTAGCGGGAGGGCACATGCAGATACGCAGTATTTT. It yields the protein CASSLTSGRAHADTQYF. Based on the CDR3 plus reference TRBV28 and TRBJ2-3, the full variable domain is DVKVTQSSRYLVKRTGEKVFLECVQDMDHENMFWYRQDPGLGLRLIYFSYDVKMKEKGDIPEGYSVSREKKERFSLILESASTNQTSMYLCASSLTSGRAHADTQYFGPGTRLTVL.